Sequencing of this T cell receptor (beta chain) was carried out in a study of shared clonotypes between healthy human individuals. For the study at large: Ranging from 18 to 49 in age, donors were two women and a few men.

The assay was immunoSEQ multiplex PCR, and TCRdb's table has in-frame clones only and misses some. Of over a million clones in the sample, about four fifths were seen once. Recent vaccinations or acute infections were absent in the healthy HIV-negative adult donors. The CDR3 runs 12 residues. The germline V and J ends were trimmed by 6 bases and 14 bases, with 19 bases remaining between them. Germline assignment: CDR1 GTSNPN and CDR2 SVGIG (reference sequence). The sequencing input was memory CD4+ T cells from PBMCs. Regarding subset: CD45RA-negative fraction. The sequence was collected from a man aged 18 to 30 in good health. Some clones in this sample may be carry-over from other donors' samples. The chain joins TRBV30 to TRBJ1-4, with D perhaps TRBD1 (5 bases). The DNA for the CDR3 is TGTGCCTGTAGGGGAGTCCCCGCAAGGCTGTTTTTT. As protein: CACRGVPARLFF.